A single sample gave rise to the 24 T cell receptor beta chains below, sequenced in a study of monozygotic twins with inflammatory bowel disease. TCRdb re-called the 5' RACE reads and shows each CDR3 protein once, DNA omitted. The table lists 420,000 or so distinct CDR3 sequences. Input material: blood. These receptors came from a human donor with ulcerative colitis or Crohn's disease, or a healthy co-twin of an affected twin (not recorded which).

The J gene is TRBJ2-7, the V gene TRBV15. Germline CDR1 reads LNHNV; CDR2 reads YYDKDF (reference sequence). CDR3 size: 13 residues. The CDR3 spells CATSTQSTALQYF.

The rearrangement links TRBV3-1 to TRBJ1-5. Germline CDR1 and CDR2: LGHDT and YNNKEL (reference sequence). CDR3 length: 14 residues. CDR3 in amino acids: CASRDSGSNQPQHF.

This sequence joins TRBV2 and TRBJ1-5; TCRdb reports TRBD1, a call that lacks DNA to check it against. This CDR3 is 15 amino acids long. Germline V gene sequence: CDR1 SNHLY, CDR2 FYNNEI. CDR3 sequence: CASRVTGDHNQPQHF.

The chain has TRBV25-1 and TRBJ1-4; TCRdb's D call, TRBD1, is unchecked because there is no DNA. The CDR3 covers 18 residues. Germline V gene lookup returns CDR1 MGHDK and CDR2 SYGVNS. This CDR3 reads CASSEAGDMEISGEKLFF. The whole variable domain, filled in from reference TRBV25-1 and TRBJ1-4, reads EADIYQTPRYLVIGTGKKITLECSQTMGHDKMYWYQQDPGMELHLIHYSYGVNSTEKGDLSSESTVSRIRTEHFPLTLESARPSHTSQYLCASSEAGDMEISGEKLFFGSGTQLSVL.

J is TRBJ2-7 and V is TRBV4-2; as DNA is missing, the TRBD1 call by TCRdb cannot be tested. Germline V CDR1 and CDR2: LGHNA, YNFKEQ. This CDR3 is 14 amino acids long. CDR3 sequence reads: CASSPLGAAYEQYF.

The rearrangement uses TRBV7-9 and TRBJ1-2. CDR1 and CDR2 from the germline V gene are SEHNR and FQNEAQ (reference sequence). CDR3 size: 16 residues. This CDR3 is CASSPPRDPGSYGYTF.

The chain uses TRBV19 and TRBJ2-7; checking the TCRdb D call of TRBD2 is not possible without DNA. Per the germline V gene, CDR1 is LNHDA and CDR2 is SQIVND (reference sequence). This CDR3 has 15 residues. The CDR3 reads CASSSRLAGINEQYF. The variable domain in full, with the rest retrieved from reference TRBV19 and TRBJ2-7, is DGGITQSPKYLFRKEGQNVTLSCEQNLNHDAMYWYRQDPGQGLRLIYYSQIVNDFQKGDIAEGYSVSREKKESFPLTVTSAQKNPTAFYLCASSSRLAGINEQYFGPGTRLTVT.

The rearrangement links TRBV5-1 to TRBJ2-7; the TCRdb call, TRBD1, lacks DNA for checking. Germline CDR1 and CDR2: SGHRS and YFSETQ. This CDR3 spans 15 amino acids. The CDR3 protein is CASSPGTGVSYEQYF.

The chain is built from TRBV5-1 and TRBJ2-5; the TCRdb D gene call, TRBD1, has no DNA to confirm it. Germline V CDR1 and CDR2: SGHRS, YFSETQ. The CDR3 has 12 amino acids. CDR3 sequence reads: CASSLEGQTQYF.

V and J are TRBV7-2 and TRBJ2-1; TCRdb's D call, TRBD2, is unchecked because there is no DNA. Germline V gives CDR1 SGHTA, CDR2 FQGNSA. CDR3 length: 15 amino acids. The CDR3 protein is CASSSPLGLAGEEFF. Looking up the rest from reference TRBV7-2 and TRBJ2-1 gives the full variable domain: GAGVSQSPSNKVTEKGKDVELRCDPISGHTALYWYRQSLGQGLEFLIYFQGNSAPDKSGLPSDRFSAERTGGSVSTLTIQRTQQEDSAVYLCASSSPLGLAGEEFFGPGTRLTVL.

The chain has TRBV6-2 or TRBV6-3 and TRBJ2-7; TCRdb calls TRBD1, which cannot be checked without DNA. Germline CDR1 and CDR2: MNHEY and SVGEGT. The CDR3 sequence is 18 residues long. CDR3 in amino acids: CASGPQERILLSSYEQYF.

V and J are TRBV5-1 and TRBJ1-6; lacking DNA, the TRBD1 call made by TCRdb goes unchecked. Germline V gene lookup returns CDR1 SGHRS and CDR2 YFSETQ. The CDR3 length is 14 residues. CDR3 loop: CASSSPSGNSPLHF.

V usage is TRBV6-1 and J usage is TRBJ1-5; the D call of TRBD1 rests on TCRdb alone, since no DNA is present to check it. This CDR3 comprises 13 residues. The germline gives CDR1 MNHNS, CDR2 SASEGT. The CDR3 is CASRRQGEQPQHF.

The V gene is TRBV27, the J gene TRBJ1-6; TCRdb outputs TRBD1, but without DNA this stays unchecked. CDR1 and CDR2 from the germline V gene are MNHEY and SMNVEV (reference sequence). There are 14 residues in the CDR3. This CDR3 is CASSNTTGAAPLHF.

The V and J genes are TRBV12-3 or TRBV12-4 and TRBJ2-7. The CDR3 runs 14 residues. CDR3 sequence reads: CASRTDRGTYEQYF.

The V gene is TRBV6-5, the J gene TRBJ2-1. Germline V gene sequence: CDR1 MNHEY, CDR2 SVGAGI. This CDR3 contains 15 residues. CDR3 protein: CASSYWSGQRHEQFF.

The CDR3 spells CATIANGGSSDTQYF. This chain links TRBV15 with TRBJ2-3; TCRdb outputs TRBD2, but without DNA this stays unchecked. Germline assignment: CDR1 LNHNV and CDR2 YYDKDF (reference sequence). The CDR3 consists of 15 residues.

This CDR3 reads CASRLSTGELFF. The rearrangement uses TRBV7-2 and TRBJ2-2. The length of the CDR3 is 12 residues. The V gene's germline CDR1 is SGHTA and CDR2 FQGNSA.

The J gene is TRBJ1-1, the V gene TRBV18; TCRdb indicates TRBD1, and absent DNA this call remains unverified. The CDR3 extends over 14 amino acids. Germline CDR1 KGHSH, CDR2 LQKENI. The CDR3 region is CASSPPSGWTEAFF.

CDR3: CASSSPMGVGRSSGNTIYF. This chain connects TRBV11-1 to TRBJ1-3; TCRdb reports TRBD1, a call that lacks DNA to check it against. This CDR3 region has 19 residues. Looked up from germline, CDR1 is SGHAT and CDR2 is FQDESV (reference sequence).

The chain combines TRBV7-2 with TRBJ2-1; TCRdb proposes TRBD1, but this gene call is untestable without DNA. The CDR3 covers 16 residues. The germline V gene has CDR1 SGHTA and CDR2 FQGNSA. CDR3 loop: CASSLAGTGGYNEQFF.

V gene TRBV18 combines with J gene TRBJ2-6; as DNA is missing, the TRBD1 call by TCRdb cannot be tested. Germline assignment: CDR1 KGHSH and CDR2 LQKENI. The CDR3 runs 15 residues. CDR3 residues: CASSPTVGGANVLTF.

V gene TRBV6-1 combines with J gene TRBJ2-5; TCRdb designates TRBD1, a call that cannot be tested without DNA. Germline V gene data show CDR1 as MNHNS and CDR2 as SASEGT. This CDR3 has 16 residues. The CDR3: CASSRNGPGQSETQYF.

The CDR3 loop is CASSSTSGRANEQFF. The chain carries TRBV11-2 and TRBJ2-1; no DNA is available, so the TRBD2 call from TCRdb remains unchecked. The germline gives CDR1 SGHAT, CDR2 FQNNGV. The CDR3 runs to 15 residues. Looking up the rest from reference TRBV11-2 and TRBJ2-1 gives the full variable domain: EAGVAQSPRYKIIEKRQSVAFWCNPISGHATLYWYQQILGQGPKLLIQFQNNGVVDDSQLPKDRFSAERLKGVDSTLKIQPAKLEDSAVYLCASSSTSGRANEQFFGPGTRLTVL.